This entry concerns a single T cell receptor (beta chain). This sample was taken from a study of human T cells and chemical hapten exposure. Study context: Readings were taken at 6 days from patch tests that had applied 0.01% DPC to the upper back. Among samples, TCR yields varied mainly because of small differences in pooled library volume.

This sample's time point: patch test 1, 2 weeks after DPC sensitization. Treatment: therapeutic diphenylcyclopropenone sensitization with weekly scalp DPC. As the library was built, unique molecular identifiers were attached to individual cDNA molecules. TCRdb reprocessed the RACE reads with MiXCR, giving one entry per CDR3 protein. The table includes more than 70,000 distinct CDR3 sequences, 12% detected once. The receptor was isolated from a woman in her sixties or seventies with alopecia areata. Some clones in this sample may be carry-over from other donors' samples. The sequencing here drew on whole blood, taken in connection with sensitization to the hapten diphenylcyclopropenone (DPC).

Written as DNA, the CDR3 is TGTGCCAGCTCACCCGAGAGCATGGCTGGAAACACCATATATTTT. Protein: CASSPESMAGNTIYF. The chain has TRBV18 and TRBJ1-3; D remains ambiguous. Trimming stripped 3 bases from V and 2 bases from J, with 11 bases between. The length of the CDR3 is 15 residues. The germline CDR1 and CDR2 sequences are KGHSH and LQKENI.